What follows is one TCR beta chain and its context. TCRdb keeps only in-frame clones here, not all; method: immunoSEQ multiplex PCR. The sample includes roughly 150,000 clones, 87% seen only once; the top ten take about 5%. These data belong to a study of blood T cell repertoires in COVID-19. Trimming removed 0 bases from V and 8 bases from J; junction bases left unmatched: 8. This CDR3 contains 15 residues. Germline assignment: CDR1 SGDLS and CDR2 YYNGEE. This TCR was sampled from a human donor in a cohort sampled during active COVID-19. The J gene is TRBJ1-5, the V gene TRBV9, with 7 bases lining up with TRBD1. Sequenced sample: peripheral blood. This CDR3 is CASSVGAADREPQHF. The CDR3 nucleotides read TGTGCCAGCAGCGTAGGGGCGGCAGACAGGGAGCCCCAGCATTTT.